This T cell receptor beta chain was recorded in a study of human T cells and chemical hapten exposure (dated by TCRdb to the early 2020s). As for the study more broadly: For sensitization, 2% DPC in acetone was applied to a 2 cm by 2 cm area of upper inner arm skin. Patch testing was done on the upper back using Finn chambers containing 0.01% DPC, and results were scored after 6 days according to International Contact Dermatitis Research Group standards. Blood for TCR sequencing was provided by twenty-nine alopecia patients at one to four time points (pre-sensitization, 2, 6 and 24 weeks). Throughout the study period of around 24 weeks, patients also received therapeutic DPC doses to the scalp every week. The study tracked peripheral blood TCR repertoire changes in vivo during primary and secondary sensitization to the hapten diphenylcyclopropenone (DPC) in alopecia patients. Alopecia areata with under or over 50% scalp involvement, alopecia totalis and alopecia universalis were represented in the patient cohort, which was mostly female. Blood samples were taken from patients before sensitization (week 0) and then at 2, 6 and about 24 weeks after DPC sensitization. Libraries were pooled for sequencing, and variation in per-sample TCR yields was attributed mainly to small differences in library volumes within the pool. The study at large found these results: Compared with pre-sensitization or healthy control sets, expanded TCRs formed significantly more large CDR3 similarity clusters, which is consistent with antigen-driven responses. No change with DPC sensitization was found in the number of TCRs above 1 in 1000 frequency, and no evidence of global repertoire structure alterations was found. Repeated subsampling changed both the strength of the expansion versus patch-test correlation and the threshold at which the correlation became significant. Alopecia, a presumed autoimmune disease, was present in all patients, so the immune response of the patients might differ from that of healthy individuals. Patch test score correlated positively with the number of PT1 expanded TCRs, reaching significance at thresholds 8, 16 and 32 but not at 4.

Per the publication, the time point label means: patch test 2, 6 weeks after DPC sensitization. The treatment or condition label corresponds to: therapeutic diphenylcyclopropenone sensitization with weekly scalp DPC. Blood at each patch-test visit was drawn before the patch test was applied. Patients were eligible if aged 18 to 70, diagnosed with alopecia and judged suitable for DPC therapy, and pregnant patients were excluded. Unfractionated whole blood was collected in Tempus Blood RNA tubes, and total RNA was extracted from that blood. The protocol used for the library was RACE. The sample was run on a NextSeq 500. During library preparation, unique molecular identifiers were attached to individual cDNA molecules so that TCRs could be counted quantitatively and reproducibly. Each blood RNA sample was used to sequence both TCR alpha and TCR beta chains. As for how the authors treated the data: The median number of TCRs per sample was over 85,000, ranging from roughly 20,000 to 690,600. The Decombinator software suite was used to annotate V, J and CDR3 in the TCR reads. Every sample was subsampled to the same number of TCRs (28,000) for the PS versus PT1 abundance plots. TCRs were defined as expanded if absent before sensitization and observed at least eight times at the 2-week time point. Using fastp at Q25 and MiXCR, TCRdb reprocessed the public reads and kept productive beta chains. When rows share a CDR3 protein, they turn into one entry using the most common DNA and genes. It is TCRdb's table, rather than the study itself, that gives the V and J calls and clone size. This sample lists tens of thousands of distinct CDR3 sequences; about 9.4% were detected once. Jointly, the top ten make up about 6.6% of the sample.

This clonotype has ten or more counts. No cognate antigen has been identified for it. Nothing much larger sits one base from this clone, and base qualities are not available. CDR1 and CDR2 (SQVTM, ANQGSEA) derive from the germline V gene. From the cysteine through the phenylalanine, the CDR3 covers 14 amino acids. CDR3 DNA is the only sequence kept; it has 42 bases, read in frame from the first base. V gives up 4 bases and J gives up 2 bases, and the segment between their germline ends measures 14 bases. The input for sequencing was whole blood, taken in connection with sensitization to the hapten diphenylcyclopropenone (DPC). The receptor was isolated from a woman in her 50s with alopecia areata. Some clones in this sample may be carry-over from other donors' samples. The chain couples TRBV29-1 to TRBJ1-1, and perhaps TRBD1 as D gene, on 6 matching bases. CDR3 reads: CSVGGRQVNTEAFF. The DNA sequence follows: TGCAGCGTTGGAGGGAGACAGGTAAACACTGAAGCTTTCTTT.